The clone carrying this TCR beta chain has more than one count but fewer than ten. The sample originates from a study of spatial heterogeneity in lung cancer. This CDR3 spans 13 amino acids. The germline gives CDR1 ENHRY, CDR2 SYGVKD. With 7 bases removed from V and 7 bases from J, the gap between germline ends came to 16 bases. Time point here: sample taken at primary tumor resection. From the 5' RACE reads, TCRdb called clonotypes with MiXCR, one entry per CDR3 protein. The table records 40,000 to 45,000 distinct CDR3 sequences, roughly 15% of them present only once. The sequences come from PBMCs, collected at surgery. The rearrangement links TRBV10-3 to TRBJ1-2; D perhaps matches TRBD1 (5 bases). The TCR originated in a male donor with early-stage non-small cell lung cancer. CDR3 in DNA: TGTGCCATCAACCCCGGGGGTCGTGGTGGCTACACCTTC. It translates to CAINPGGRGGYTF.